This T cell receptor (beta chain) was documented in a study of cytomegalovirus exposure and HLA in healthy donors. Study observations and caveats: In an earlier analysis, about 90% or about 30%: the productive usage of most TCR beta V segments.

With respect to this clone: No antigen is known for it.

Participants comprised healthy donors of bone marrow. 13 Jbeta primers and 60 Vbeta primers were used for the PCR. The assay was immunoSEQ multiplex PCR, and TCRdb's table has in-frame clones only and misses some. The sample has about 160,000 clones, over 75% seen once; the top ten hold 1% to 1.5%. Germline CDR1 GTSNPN, CDR2 SVGIG (reference sequence). This CDR3 is built from 12 residues. Trimming took off 2 bases at V and 4 bases at J, with 9 bases between the two ends. The V call is TRBV30, the J call TRBJ2-7, with D unclear. The material sequenced was PBMCs. This TCR was recovered from a man aged 50 or older in good health and CMV-seropositive. CDR3 coding DNA: TGTGCCTGGAGTCTTAGCCAGTACGAGCAGTACTTC. It encodes CAWSLSQYEQYF.